This entry lists 12 T cell receptor beta chains sequenced from one sample in a study of T cell responses to AZD1222 COVID-19 vaccine (dated by TCRdb to about 2021). Libraries came from the immunoSEQ multiplex PCR assay. TCRdb re-hosts the immuneACCESS table, in-frame sequences only. Its copies lack some clones; in the studies checked, an unresolved V gene accounts for under half of them, and the cause for the rest is not known. The sample table holds around 170,000 clones, of which 80% to 95% were seen once. More than 1.5% of the sample lies in the top ten. The time point label on this specimen signifies: about 28 days (+/-7) after the second vaccine dose. The input for sequencing was peripheral blood, taken 28 days after the second AZD1222 dose. These receptors originate from an adult who received the AZD1222 COVID-19 vaccine.

This clone was seen a few times. This chain joins TRBV4-2 and TRBJ2-7; D uncertain. Trimming took 0 bases from V and 2 from J, leaving 11 bases between them. Germline CDR1 and CDR2: LGHNA and YNFKEQ. The CDR3 consists of 15 residues. CDR3: CASSQEGFATYEQYF. DNA of the CDR3: TGTGCCAGCAGCCAAGAGGGTTTCGCCACCTACGAGCAGTACTTC.

This clone showed up just once. This chain connects TRBV4-3 to TRBJ1-5; 10 bases align to TRBD1. CDR1 and CDR2 from the germline V gene are LGHNA and YSLEER. V lost 3 bases, J lost 5 bases, and 1 base stayed unmatched. The CDR3 is made up of 14 amino acids. The CDR3 loop is CASSHGTGDQPQHF. As DNA, the CDR3 is TGCGCCAGCAGCCACGGGACAGGGGATCAGCCCCAGCATTTT.

The V call is TRBV6-5, the J call TRBJ1-1; maybe TRBD1 (6 bases). V lost 6 bases and J 1 base, leaving 9 bases between the germline ends. The germline V gene has CDR1 MNHEY and CDR2 SVGAGI. The CDR3 consists of 13 residues. In DNA form, the CDR3 reads TGTGCCAGCAGCATGACAGGGAACACTGAAGCTTTCTTT. It codes for CASSMTGNTEAFF.

The chain joins TRBV4-2 to TRBJ2-7, with 10 bases aligning to TRBD2. The V gene's germline CDR1 is LGHNA and CDR2 YNFKEQ. The V segment lost 0 bases and the J segment 2 bases; nucleotides outside the gene matches: 1. CDR3 length: 15 residues. The CDR3 DNA reads as TGTGCCAGCAGCCAAGAAGCGGGGGGGACCTACGAGCAGTACTTC. Amino acids: CASSQEAGGTYEQYF.

The V call is TRBV4-1, the J call TRBJ1-2; the D is unclear. Germline V gene sequence: CDR1 MGHRA, CDR2 YSYEKL. The CDR3 sequence is 17 residues long. With 7 bases removed from V and 3 bases from J, the gap between germline ends came to 24 bases. The CDR3 DNA reads as TGCGCCAGCACCCTAGGGCCCCGAGGGCGATCTGACTATGGCTACACCTTC. Its translation is CASTLGPRGRSDYGYTF.

The CDR3 nucleotides are TGTGCCAGCAGCTTAGTTGGACTCACGAGGTCAGAGACCCAGTACTTC. Translated, it gives CASSLVGLTRSETQYF. The chain uses TRBV7-9 and TRBJ2-5, with D perhaps matching TRBD2 (5 bases). This CDR3 spans 16 amino acids. CDR1 and CDR2 (germline): SEHNR, FQNEAQ (reference sequence). Trimming removed 1 base from V and 4 bases from J, with 16 bases in between.

The V gene is TRBV18, the J gene TRBJ1-1; D is undetermined. Germline V gene data show CDR1 as KGHSH and CDR2 as LQKENI. V was shortened by 3 bases and J by 2 bases, with 10 bases between the two germline ends. The CDR3 runs to 14 residues. The CDR3 DNA reads TGTGCCAGCTCACCGAACGGACCCAACACTGAAGCTTTCTTT. Protein: CASSPNGPNTEAFF.

In this sample, this clone turned up a few times. This chain connects TRBV30 to TRBJ1-6, with D unresolved. Trimming shortened V by 3 bases and J by 0 bases, and 24 bases separated the two germline ends. CDR3 length: 20 residues. Germline CDR1 is GTSNPN and CDR2 is SVGIG (reference sequence). The CDR3 is CAWRMGGPLLLSSYNSPLHF. CDR3 nucleotide sequence: TGTGCCTGGAGGATGGGAGGACCGCTACTTTTGAGCTCCTATAATTCACCCCTCCACTTT.

DNA of the CDR3: TGTGCCAGCAGTGAGGGACTAGCGGGAGTCGGGGAGCTGTTTTTT. Translation gives CASSEGLAGVGELFF. The chain uses TRBV6-1 and TRBJ2-2; TRBD2 matches at 14 bases. The length of the CDR3 is 15 residues. The V gene's germline CDR1 is MNHNS and CDR2 SASEGT. After removal of 3 bases from V and 7 bases from J, the junction contained 1 base not matched to a gene.

The J gene is TRBJ2-1, the V gene TRBV19; 7 bases match TRBD1. Germline V gene sequence: CDR1 LNHDA, CDR2 SQIVND (reference sequence). The trim removed 6 bases at V and 10 bases at J, leaving 9 bases unmatched. CDR3 size: 13 residues. CDR3 sequence reads: CASRTTGVGEQFF. DNA of the CDR3: TGTGCCAGTAGAACTACAGGGGTCGGCGAGCAGTTCTTC.

The gene calls are TRBV7-9 and TRBJ1-1, with D perhaps TRBD1 (5 bases). The CDR3 spans 17 residues. V lost 5 bases and J lost 5, with 24 bases in between. Per germline, CDR1 SEHNR and CDR2 FQNEAQ (reference sequence). CDR3 amino acids: CASSPPLGWGVKTEAFF. CDR3 nucleotide sequence: TGTGCCAGCAGCCCCCCTTTAGGTTGGGGGGTAAAAACTGAAGCTTTCTTT.

This clone was seen once. The rearrangement joins TRBV25-1 to TRBJ1-3; D unresolved. Germline loops: CDR1 MGHDK, CDR2 SYGVNS. V lost 10 bases to trimming and J lost 0 bases, with 16 bases between them. The CDR3 runs 15 residues. CDR3 coding DNA: TGTGCCACTCCCTTATACAGAAGCTCTGGAAACACCATATATTTT. This encodes CATPLYRSSGNTIYF.